This T cell receptor beta chain is from a study of regulatory and conventional T cells in RAG deficiency. Whole-study results and caveats: Other subsets showed around 10-fold reductions, but Treg unique TCR beta sequences fell 95 to 100-fold in these patients. Control T-cell subsets had markedly higher Shannon entropy and lower Simpson indices than RAG-deficient patients. Omenn patients showed >80% Treg-Tconv overlap and shorter CDR3 lengths.

Concerning this clone: Antigen specificity is unknown.

The V end was cut by 5 bases, the J end by 7 bases, with 17 bases between. Germline V gene data show CDR1 as SEHNR and CDR2 as FQNEAQ (reference sequence). The CDR3 is 15 amino acids. Conventional CD4+ T cells were sorted from blood as CD25-low CD127-high cells. Sequencing used immunoSEQ multiplex PCR; TCRdb keeps in-frame clones, though not all of them. The profile shows roughly 30,000 clones, roughly 96% of them singletons. The sample also formed part of further work on regulatory T cells. As reported in that work: The PCR used 52 TRBV and 13 TRBJ primers. Patient repertoires had restricted TRB V-J pairs and skewed V and J usage, most in Tregs.

What was sequenced was CD25- CD4+ T cells sorted from blood. This chain uses TRBV7-9 with TRBJ1-4; TRBD1 is a possible D gene (5 bases). The TCR comes from a human donor in good health. CDR3 sequence (DNA): TGTGCCAGCAGCCCGCCTACAGGTCTTACTGAAAAACTGTTTTTT. The encoded protein is CASSPPTGLTEKLFF.